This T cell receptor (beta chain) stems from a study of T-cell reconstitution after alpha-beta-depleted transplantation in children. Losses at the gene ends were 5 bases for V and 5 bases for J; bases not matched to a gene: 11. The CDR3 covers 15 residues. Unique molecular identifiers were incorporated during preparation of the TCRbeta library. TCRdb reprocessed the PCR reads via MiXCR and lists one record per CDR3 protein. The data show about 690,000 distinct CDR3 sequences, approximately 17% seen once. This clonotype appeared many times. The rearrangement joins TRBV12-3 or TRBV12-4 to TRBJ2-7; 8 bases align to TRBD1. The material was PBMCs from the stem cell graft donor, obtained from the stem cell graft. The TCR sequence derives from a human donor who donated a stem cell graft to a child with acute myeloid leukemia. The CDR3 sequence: CASSMRGAGGNEQYF. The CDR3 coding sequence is TGTGCCAGCAGTATGAGGGGTGCAGGGGGCAACGAGCAGTACTTC.